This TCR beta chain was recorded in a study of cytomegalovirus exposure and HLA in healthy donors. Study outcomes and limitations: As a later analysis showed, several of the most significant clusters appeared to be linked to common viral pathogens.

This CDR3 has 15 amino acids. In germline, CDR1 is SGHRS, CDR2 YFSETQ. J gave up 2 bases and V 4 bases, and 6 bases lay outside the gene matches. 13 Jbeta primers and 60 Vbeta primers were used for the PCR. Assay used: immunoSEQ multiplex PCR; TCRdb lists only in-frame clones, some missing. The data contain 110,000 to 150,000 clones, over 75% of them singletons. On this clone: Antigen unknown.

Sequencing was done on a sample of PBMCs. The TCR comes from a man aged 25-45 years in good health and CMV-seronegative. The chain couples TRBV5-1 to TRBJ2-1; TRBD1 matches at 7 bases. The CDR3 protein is CASSASDRAYNEQFF. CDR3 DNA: TGCGCCAGCAGCGCCTCCGACAGGGCCTACAATGAGCAGTTCTTC.